Included here is one TCR beta chain sequence, with context. The J segment lost 0 bases and the V segment lost 7 bases, leaving 12 bases of the junction unmatched. CDR3 length: 16 amino acids. Germline V CDR1 and CDR2: SQVTM, ANQGSEA. Participants' own reports of clinical history determined their cohort assignment. Per the original data handling: Researchers report that nucleated cell counts were estimated from reference gene primer amplification. Produced via immunoSEQ multiplex PCR; TCRdb's table is partial and in-frame only. From that table come the V and J calls and clone size; the DNA was used to work out D and trimming. The table lists under 55,000 clones, roughly 80% of them singletons. The sample comes from a study of blood T cell repertoires in COVID-19. The overall study: Some COVID-19 samples were acute and others convalescent; all came from the United States, Italy and Spain. Sources were T cells, B-cell-depleted T cells, or PBMCs; the material itself was cDNA or gDNA.

The clonotype was recovered from a woman aged 50 to 60 with acute COVID-19. Sequencing was done on a sample of PBMCs or T cells enriched from blood (not recorded which). J is TRBJ1-1 and V is TRBV29-1; 9 bases line up with TRBD1. This CDR3 is CSGQGQGGSMNTEAFF. DNA for the CDR3: TGCAGCGGACAGGGACAGGGAGGTTCGATGAACACTGAAGCTTTCTTT.